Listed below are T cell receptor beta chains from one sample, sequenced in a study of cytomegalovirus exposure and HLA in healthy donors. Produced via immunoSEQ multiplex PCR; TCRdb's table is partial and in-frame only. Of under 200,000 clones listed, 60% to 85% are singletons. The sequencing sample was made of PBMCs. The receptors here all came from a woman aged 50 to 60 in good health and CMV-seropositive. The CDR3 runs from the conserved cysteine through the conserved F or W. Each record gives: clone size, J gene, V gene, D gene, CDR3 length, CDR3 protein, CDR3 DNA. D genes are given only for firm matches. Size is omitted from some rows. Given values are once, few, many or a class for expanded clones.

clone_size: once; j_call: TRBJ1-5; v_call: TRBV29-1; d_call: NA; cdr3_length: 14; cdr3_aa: CSVADGGGSQPQHF; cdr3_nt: TGCAGCGTTGCGGACGGGGGAGGTAGTCAGCCCCAGCATTTT
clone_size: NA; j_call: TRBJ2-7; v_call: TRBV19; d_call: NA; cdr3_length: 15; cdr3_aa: CASSHAQGFRYEQYF; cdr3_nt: TGTGCCAGTAGCCATGCCCAGGGCTTTAGGTACGAGCAGTACTTC
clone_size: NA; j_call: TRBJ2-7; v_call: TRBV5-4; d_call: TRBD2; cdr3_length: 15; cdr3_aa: CASSTASGSMVEQYF; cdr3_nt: TGTGCCAGCAGCACCGCTAGCGGGAGTATGGTCGAGCAGTACTTC
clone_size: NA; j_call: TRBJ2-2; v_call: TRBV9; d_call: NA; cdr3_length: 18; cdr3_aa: CASSASSGRGFNTGELFF; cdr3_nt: TGTGCCAGCAGCGCCTCCTCCGGACGGGGGTTCAACACCGGGGAGCTGTTTTTT
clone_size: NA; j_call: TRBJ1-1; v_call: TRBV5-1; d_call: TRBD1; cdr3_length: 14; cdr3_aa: CASSLDSGGTEAFF; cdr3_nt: TGCGCCAGCAGCTTGGACTCAGGGGGCACTGAAGCTTTCTTT
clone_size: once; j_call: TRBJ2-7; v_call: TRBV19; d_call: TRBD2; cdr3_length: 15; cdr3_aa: CASSPNLAGAYEQYF; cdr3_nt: TGTGCCAGTAGTCCGAATCTAGCGGGAGCCTACGAGCAGTACTTC
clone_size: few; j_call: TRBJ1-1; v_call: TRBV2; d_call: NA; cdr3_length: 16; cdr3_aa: CASKAEAGFLNTEAFF; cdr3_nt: TGTGCCAGTAAAGCAGAGGCAGGGTTTTTGAACACTGAAGCTTTCTTT
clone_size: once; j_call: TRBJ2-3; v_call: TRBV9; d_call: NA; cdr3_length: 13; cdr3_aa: CASSVWASDTQYF; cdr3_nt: TGTGCCAGCAGCGTATGGGCTTCCGATACGCAGTATTTT
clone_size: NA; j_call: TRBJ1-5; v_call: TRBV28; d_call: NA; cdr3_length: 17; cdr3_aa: CASSLNQRGWGNQPQHF; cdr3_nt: TGTGCCAGCAGTTTAAACCAACGAGGTTGGGGCAATCAGCCCCAGCATTTT
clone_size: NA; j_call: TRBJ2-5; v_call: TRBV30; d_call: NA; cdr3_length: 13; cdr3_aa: CAWSVTIGETQYF; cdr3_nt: TGTGCCTGGAGTGTTACTATCGGGGAGACCCAGTACTTC
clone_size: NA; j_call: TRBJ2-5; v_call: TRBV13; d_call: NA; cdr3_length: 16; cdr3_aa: CASSSAYQDILETQYF; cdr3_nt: TGTGCCAGCAGCTCCGCATACCAGGACATCTTGGAGACCCAGTACTTC
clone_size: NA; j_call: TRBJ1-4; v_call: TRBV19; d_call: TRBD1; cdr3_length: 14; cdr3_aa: CASSQGANNEKLFF; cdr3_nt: TGTGCCAGTAGCCAGGGGGCCAATAATGAAAAACTGTTTTTT
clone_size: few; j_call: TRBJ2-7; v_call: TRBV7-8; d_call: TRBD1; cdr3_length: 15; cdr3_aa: CASSFTGTGAHEQYF; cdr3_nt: TGTGCCAGCAGCTTCACCGGGACAGGGGCCCACGAGCAGTACTTC
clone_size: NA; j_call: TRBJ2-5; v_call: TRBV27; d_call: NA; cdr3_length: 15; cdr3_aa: CASSLNGRAKETQYF; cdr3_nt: TGTGCCAGCAGTTTAAATGGCAGGGCAAAAGAGACCCAGTACTTC
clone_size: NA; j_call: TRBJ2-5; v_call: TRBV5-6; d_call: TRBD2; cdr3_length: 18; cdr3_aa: CASSSIRGLAGGSETQYF; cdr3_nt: TGTGCCAGCAGCTCGATCCGGGGACTAGCGGGGGGTTCCGAGACCCAGTACTTC
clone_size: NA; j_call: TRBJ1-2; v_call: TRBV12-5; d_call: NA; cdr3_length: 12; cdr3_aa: CASGSGVYGYTF; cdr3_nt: TGTGCTAGTGGTTCAGGGGTTTATGGCTACACCTTC
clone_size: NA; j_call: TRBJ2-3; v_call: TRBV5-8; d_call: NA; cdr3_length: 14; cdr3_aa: CASSLGTNSDTQYF; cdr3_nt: TGTGCCAGCAGCTTGGGGACTAACTCAGATACGCAGTATTTT
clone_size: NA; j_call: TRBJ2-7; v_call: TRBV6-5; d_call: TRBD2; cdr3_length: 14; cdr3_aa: CASRIAGAVYEQYF; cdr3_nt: TGTGCCAGCAGGATCGCGGGAGCTGTCTACGAGCAGTACTTC
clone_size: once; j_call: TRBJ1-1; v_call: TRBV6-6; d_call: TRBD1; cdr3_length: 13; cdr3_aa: CASSIDRDTEAFF; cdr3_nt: TGTGCCAGCAGTATTGACAGGGACACTGAAGCTTTCTTT
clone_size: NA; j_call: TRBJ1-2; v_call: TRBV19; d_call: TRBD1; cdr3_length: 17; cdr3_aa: CASSNRDSLRSGYGYTF; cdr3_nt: TGTGCCAGTAGTAACCGGGACAGCCTCAGGTCGGGTTATGGCTACACCTTC
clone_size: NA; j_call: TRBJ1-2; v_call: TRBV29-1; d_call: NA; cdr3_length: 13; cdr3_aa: CSVGALSSSGYTF; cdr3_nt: TGCAGCGTTGGGGCCCTTTCCTCCTCTGGCTACACCTTC
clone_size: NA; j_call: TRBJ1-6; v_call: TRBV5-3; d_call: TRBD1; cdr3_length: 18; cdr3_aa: CARSMPKDRGRRNSPLHF; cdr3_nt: TGTGCCAGAAGCATGCCCAAGGACAGGGGAAGGCGTAATTCACCCCTCCACTTT
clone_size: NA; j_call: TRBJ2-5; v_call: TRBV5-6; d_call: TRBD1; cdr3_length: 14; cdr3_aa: CASSQGQGYETQYF; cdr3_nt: TGTGCCAGCAGCCAGGGACAGGGGTACGAGACCCAGTACTTC
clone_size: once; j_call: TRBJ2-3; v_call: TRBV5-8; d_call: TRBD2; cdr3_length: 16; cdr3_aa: CASSGLAGGWIDTQYF; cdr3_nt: TGTGCCAGCAGCGGACTAGCGGGGGGGTGGATAGATACGCAGTATTTT
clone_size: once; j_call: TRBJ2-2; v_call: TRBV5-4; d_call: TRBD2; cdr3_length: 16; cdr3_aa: CASSTERGPGIGELFF; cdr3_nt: TGTGCCAGCAGCACAGAGCGGGGGCCCGGAATAGGGGAGCTGTTTTTT
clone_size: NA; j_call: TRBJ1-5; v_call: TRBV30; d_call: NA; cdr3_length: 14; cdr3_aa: CAWSMSQVDQPRHF; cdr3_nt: TGTGCCTGGAGCATGTCACAGGTCGATCAGCCCCGGCATTTT
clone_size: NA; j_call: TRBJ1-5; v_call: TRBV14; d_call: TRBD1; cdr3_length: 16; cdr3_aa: CASSPPRGPSNQPQHF; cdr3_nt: TGTGCCAGCAGCCCCCCGAGGGGGCCTAGCAATCAGCCCCAGCATTTT
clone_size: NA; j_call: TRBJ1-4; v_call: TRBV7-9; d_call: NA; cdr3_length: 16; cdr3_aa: CASSSLSNPQSEKLFF; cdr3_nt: TGTGCCAGCAGCTCCCTTAGCAACCCCCAATCTGAAAAACTGTTTTTT
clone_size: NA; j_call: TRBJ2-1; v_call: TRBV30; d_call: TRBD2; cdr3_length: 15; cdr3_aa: CAWSPLAGQYNEQFF; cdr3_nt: TGTGCCTGGAGTCCCCTAGCGGGCCAATACAATGAGCAGTTCTTC
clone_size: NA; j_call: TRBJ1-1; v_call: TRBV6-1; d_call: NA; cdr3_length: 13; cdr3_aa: CANGRLLNTEAFF; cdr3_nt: TGTGCCAACGGGAGGTTGCTGAACACTGAAGCTTTCTTT
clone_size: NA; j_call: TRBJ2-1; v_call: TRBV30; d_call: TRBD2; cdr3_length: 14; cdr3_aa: CAWRGSGSRHEQFF; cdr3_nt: TGTGCCTGGAGAGGAAGCGGGAGTCGGCATGAGCAGTTCTTC
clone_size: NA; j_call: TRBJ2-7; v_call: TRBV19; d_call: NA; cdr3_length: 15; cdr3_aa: CASSIPGREGYEQYF; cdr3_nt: TGTGCCAGTAGTATTCCAGGGCGGGAAGGGTACGAGCAGTACTTC
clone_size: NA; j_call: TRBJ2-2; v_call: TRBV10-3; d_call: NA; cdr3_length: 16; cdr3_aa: CAISLTGFGGTGELFF; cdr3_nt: TGTGCCATCAGCCTGACAGGGTTCGGGGGCACCGGGGAGCTGTTTTTT
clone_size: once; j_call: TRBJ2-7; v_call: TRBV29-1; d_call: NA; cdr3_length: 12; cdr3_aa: CSVARGSYEQYF; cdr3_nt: TGCAGCGTTGCCAGGGGTTCCTACGAGCAGTACTTC
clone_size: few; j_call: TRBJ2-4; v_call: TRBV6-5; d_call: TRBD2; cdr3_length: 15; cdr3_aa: CASSYTSGRKNSQYF; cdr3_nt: TGTGCCAGCAGTTACACTAGCGGGAGGAAAAACAGTCAGTACTTC
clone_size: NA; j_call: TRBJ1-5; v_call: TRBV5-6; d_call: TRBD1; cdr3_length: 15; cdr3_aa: CASSLAQGAAQPQHF; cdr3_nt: TGTGCCAGCAGCTTGGCCCAGGGGGCCGCTCAGCCCCAGCATTTT